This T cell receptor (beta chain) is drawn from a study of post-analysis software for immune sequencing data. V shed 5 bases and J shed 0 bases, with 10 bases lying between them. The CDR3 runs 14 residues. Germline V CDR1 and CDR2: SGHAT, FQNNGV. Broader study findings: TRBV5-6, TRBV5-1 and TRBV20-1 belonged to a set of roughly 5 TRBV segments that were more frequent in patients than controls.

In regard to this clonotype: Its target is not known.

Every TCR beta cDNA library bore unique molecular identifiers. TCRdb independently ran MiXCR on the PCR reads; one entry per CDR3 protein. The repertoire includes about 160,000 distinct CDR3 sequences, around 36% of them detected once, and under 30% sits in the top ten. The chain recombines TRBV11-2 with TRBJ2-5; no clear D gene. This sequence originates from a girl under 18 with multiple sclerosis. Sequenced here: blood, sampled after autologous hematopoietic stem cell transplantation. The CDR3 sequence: CASSRRLYQETQYF. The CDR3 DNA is TGTGCCAGCAGCCGCCGACTCTACCAAGAGACCCAGTACTTC.